Each of the 29 T cell receptor beta chains below was sequenced from the same sample in a study of identical twins. TCRdb re-called the 5' RACE reads through MiXCR, storing one row per CDR3 protein. The sample includes approximately 680,000 distinct CDR3 sequences, around 7.4% seen only once; the top ten take roughly 1.5%. These same data were also listed under a study on yellow fever vaccine responses in identical twins.

The sequenced material came from PBMCs. These receptors originate from a young woman in good health.

This chain links TRBV20-1 with TRBJ1-4, with unresolved D. V was pared by 6 bases and J by 5 bases, with 19 bases between. Germline V gene sequence: CDR1 DFQATT, CDR2 SNEGSKA (reference sequence). The length of the CDR3 is 15 residues. The CDR3 DNA follows: TGCAGTGCCCCTACCGACCGGCCAGAGAATGAAAAACTGTTTTTT. As protein: CSAPTDRPENEKLFF.

This clonotype has a handful of counts. The chain joins TRBV11-2 to TRBJ2-7; D uncertain. CDR1 is SGHAT and CDR2 is FQNNGV in the germline V gene. There are 15 residues in the CDR3. With 3 bases removed from V and 2 bases from J, the gap between germline ends came to 14 bases. The CDR3 loop is CASSLPASGPYEQYF. CDR3 coding DNA: TGTGCCAGCAGCTTGCCGGCGAGTGGGCCCTACGAGCAGTACTTC.

Only a few counts were recorded for this clonotype. V usage is TRBV6-1 and J usage is TRBJ2-1; TRBD1 aligns across 10 bases. Losses at the gene ends were 1 base for V and 7 bases for J; bases not matched to a gene: 1. The length of the CDR3 is 14 residues. Germline CDR1 reads MNHNS; CDR2 reads SASEGT. CDR3 amino acids: CASSEGQGANEQFF. Here the CDR3 DNA reads TGTGCCAGCAGTGAAGGACAGGGGGCAAATGAGCAGTTCTTC.

This chain uses TRBV12-3 or TRBV12-4 with TRBJ1-6; maybe TRBD1 (5 bases). V gave up 3 bases and J gave up 5 bases, with 8 bases separating them. The length of the CDR3 is 14 residues. The CDR3 sequence: CASSFSGDNSPLHF. CDR3 nucleotide sequence: TGTGCCAGCAGTTTTTCGGGGGATAATTCACCCCTCCACTTT.

This clonotype was observed a handful of times. The CDR3 protein is CASSYKGLAGELFF. The CDR3 DNA reads as TGTGCCAGCAGTTACAAGGGGTTGGCCGGGGAGCTGTTTTTT. This chain connects TRBV6-5 to TRBJ2-2; D may be TRBD1 (5 bases). CDR1 and CDR2 (germline): MNHEY, SVGAGI. The CDR3 totals 14 residues. V was shortened by 2 bases and J by 6 bases, with 10 bases between the two germline ends.

The rearrangement links TRBV24-1 to TRBJ2-1, with TRBD2 matching 7 bases. CDR3 length: 14 residues. The V gene's germline CDR1 is KGHDR and CDR2 SFDVKD. With 4 bases clipped from V and 8 bases from J, the junction kept 7 bases outside the gene matches. CDR3 in DNA: TGTGCCACCAGTGACTCCGGGACTACCCATGAGCAGTTCTTC. Protein: CATSDSGTTHEQFF.

This clonotype was seen only a few times. J is TRBJ1-2 and V is TRBV2; the match to TRBD1 covers 7 bases. Unmatched junction bases numbered 4, after V lost 1 base and J lost 2 bases. This CDR3 comprises 15 residues. Germline assignment: CDR1 SNHLY and CDR2 FYNNEI. CDR3 coding DNA: TGTGCCAGCAGTGAAGAGGGGGCAGGGAACTATGGCTACACCTTC. Translation: CASSEEGAGNYGYTF.

In its sample, this clonotype was seen a few times. V usage is TRBV3-1 and J usage is TRBJ2-1; D is possibly TRBD2 (6 bases). The V end lost 0 bases, the J end lost 2 bases, and 14 bases lay between the germline ends. The CDR3 covers 17 residues. Germline CDR1 and CDR2: LGHDT and YNNKEL (reference sequence). The CDR3 protein is CASSQDLGLATYNEQFF. CDR3 coding DNA: TGTGCCAGCAGCCAAGATTTAGGGCTAGCGACCTACAATGAGCAGTTCTTC.

Ten or more counts support this clonotype. The V and J genes are TRBV12-3 or TRBV12-4 and TRBJ1-4; D gene unclear. The CDR3 loop spans 14 amino acids. V dropped 3 bases and J dropped 5 bases, with 10 bases sitting between them. DNA of the CDR3: TGTGCCAGCAGTTTGACACCCTACAATGAAAAACTGTTTTTT. This gives the protein CASSLTPYNEKLFF.

Only a few counts were recorded for this clonotype. The chain has TRBV5-6 and TRBJ2-5; TRBD1 aligns across 8 bases. Germline V gene data show CDR1 as SGHDT and CDR2 as YYEEEE. J was trimmed by 5 bases and V by 3 bases; bases with no gene match: 9. The CDR3 spans 15 residues. In DNA, the CDR3 is TGTGCCAGCAGCTCGCAACAGGGGGATAAGGAGACCCAGTACTTC. It codes for CASSSQQGDKETQYF.

This clonotype was seen a single time. This chain connects TRBV7-8 to TRBJ2-7; the match to TRBD2 covers 10 bases. V was clipped by 1 base and J by 5 bases; unmatched bases: 8. This CDR3 region has 16 residues. Germline CDR1 is SGHVS and CDR2 is FQNEAQ. CDR3 residues: CASSLEWASGSHEQYF. The CDR3 nucleotides read TGTGCCAGCAGCTTAGAGTGGGCTAGCGGGAGCCACGAGCAGTACTTC. Full variable domain (outside the CDR3, taken from reference TRBV7-8 and TRBJ2-7): GAGVSQSPRYKVAKRGQDVALRCDPISGHVSLFWYQQALGQGPEFLTYFQNEAQLDKSGLPSDRFFAERPEGSVSTLKIQRTQQEDSAVYLCASSLEWASGSHEQYFGPGTRLTVT.

A few counts support this clonotype. V and J are TRBV4-1 and TRBJ1-2; D not resolved. The germline V and J ends were trimmed by 0 bases and 2 bases, with 13 bases remaining between them. The germline CDR1 and CDR2 sequences are MGHRA and YSYEKL. This CDR3 has 16 amino acids. This CDR3 is CASSQDVVGRNYGYTF. CDR3 DNA: TGCGCCAGCAGCCAAGATGTGGTGGGCAGAAACTATGGCTACACCTTC.

This clonotype was observed at least ten times. J is TRBJ1-5 and V is TRBV6-5; a possible D gene is TRBD1 (5 bases). CDR1 MNHEY and CDR2 SVGAGI come from the germline V gene. CDR3 length: 15 amino acids. V was trimmed by 1 base and J by 3 bases, leaving 10 bases between them. Here the CDR3 DNA reads TGTGCCAGCAGTTACTACCGGGGCTCCAATCAGCCCCAGCATTTT. This translates into CASSYYRGSNQPQHF.

This clonotype was counted a few times. J is TRBJ1-5 and V is TRBV20-1, with D possibly matching TRBD1 (6 bases). With 4 bases removed from V and 4 bases from J, the gap between germline ends came to 11 bases. CDR1 and CDR2 (germline): DFQATT, SNEGSKA (reference sequence). CDR3 size: 13 residues. For the CDR3, the DNA is TGCAGTGCTAAGGGGGGCGGAAATCAGCCCCAGCATTTT. Amino acids: CSAKGGGNQPQHF.

The V gene is TRBV28, the J gene TRBJ2-3; no clear D gene. The CDR3 is 15 amino acids. V was shortened by 1 base and J by 5 bases, with 13 bases between the two germline ends. Germline V gene lookup returns CDR1 MDHEN and CDR2 SYDVKM. The chain's CDR3 is CASSLLGNSGDTQYF. The CDR3, as DNA: TGTGCCAGCAGTTTATTGGGGAACTCAGGAGATACGCAGTATTTT.

The chain employs TRBV29-1 and TRBJ2-1; 8 bases are shared with TRBD2. The CDR3 covers 12 residues. J lost 9 bases, V lost 7 bases, and 8 bases had no gene match. Germline V CDR1 and CDR2: SQVTM, ANQGSEA. The CDR3 loop is CSAGLASAEQFF. DNA for the CDR3: TGCAGCGCAGGACTAGCCTCCGCTGAGCAGTTCTTC.

This clonotype showed up just a few times. The chain has TRBV29-1 and TRBJ2-5; D uncertain. V shed 1 base and J shed 0 bases, with 3 bases lying between them. The CDR3 runs to 12 residues. Germline V CDR1 and CDR2: SQVTM, ANQGSEA. The CDR3 nucleotides read TGCAGCGTTGAAGGGAACCAAGAGACCCAGTACTTC. Protein sequence: CSVEGNQETQYF.

This chain uses TRBV5-1 with TRBJ1-2, with D maybe TRBD1 (5 bases). Germline CDR1 SGHRS, CDR2 YFSETQ. V lost 0 bases and J lost 4, with 19 bases in between. The CDR3 runs 17 residues. The CDR3 spells CASSLDPRDPESYGYTF. DNA for the CDR3: TGCGCCAGCAGCTTGGACCCCAGGGACCCTGAATCCTATGGCTACACCTTC.

The chain employs TRBV11-1 and TRBJ2-3; TRBD2 matches at 8 bases. CDR3 size: 18 residues. Losses at the gene ends were 7 bases for V and 0 bases for J; bases not matched to a gene: 15. Germline V gene sequence: CDR1 SGHAT, CDR2 FQDESV (reference sequence). The CDR3 spells CASTLGLAGLSSTDTQYF. Here the CDR3 DNA reads TGTGCCAGCACCTTGGGGTTAGCGGGACTTTCTAGCACAGATACGCAGTATTTT.

The CDR3 sequence is CASSQRISGKGYNEQFF. The CDR3 DNA reads TGTGCCAGCAGTCAGAGGATTAGCGGGAAGGGCTACAATGAGCAGTTCTTC. This sequence joins TRBV14 and TRBJ2-1, with 8 bases identical to TRBD2. Germline V gives CDR1 SGHDN, CDR2 FVKESK. The CDR3 spans 17 residues. V trimming: 6 bases; J trimming: 3 bases; junction bases outside the gene matches: 13. Supplemented by reference TRBV14 and TRBJ2-1, the full variable domain reads EAGVTQFPSHSVIEKGQTVTLRCDPISGHDNLYWYRRVMGKEIKFLLHFVKESKQDESGMPNNRFLAERTGGTYSTLKVQPAELEDSGVYFCASSQRISGKGYNEQFFGPGTRLTVL.

The sample holds a few counts of this clonotype. The CDR3 loop reads CASSQGGYSPLHF. The CDR3 DNA is TGTGCCAGCAGCCAAGGAGGTTACTCACCCCTCCACTTT. The V gene is TRBV3-1, the J gene TRBJ1-6; no clear D gene. This CDR3 is built from 13 residues. Per the germline V gene, CDR1 is LGHDT and CDR2 is YNNKEL (reference sequence). Trimming removed 1 base from V and 10 bases from J, with 8 bases in between. Filled out from reference TRBV3-1 and TRBJ1-6, the complete variable domain reads DTAVSQTPKYLVTQMGNDKSIKCEQNLGHDTMYWYKQDSKKFLKIMFSYNNKELIINETVPNRFSPKSPDKAHLNLHINSLELGDSAVYFCASSQGGYSPLHFGNGTRLTVT.

The chain links TRBV25-1 to TRBJ1-1, with TRBD1 identical over 8 bases. This CDR3 region has 14 residues. The germline gives CDR1 MGHDK, CDR2 SYGVNS. V trimming: 8 bases; J trimming: 5 bases; junction bases outside the gene matches: 10. CDR3 nucleotide sequence: TGTGCCAGCGGAGGGGCAGGGGGCTTGACTGAAGCTTTCTTT. Translated: CASGGAGGLTEAFF. The variable domain in full, completed from reference TRBV25-1 and TRBJ1-1, reads EADIYQTPRYLVIGTGKKITLECSQTMGHDKMYWYQQDPGMELHLIHYSYGVNSTEKGDLSSESTVSRIRTEHFPLTLESARPSHTSQYLCASGGAGGLTEAFFGQGTRLTVV.

This clonotype was recorded a few times. The chain combines TRBV6-1 with TRBJ1-1; 7 bases agree with TRBD1. Germline loops: CDR1 MNHNS, CDR2 SASEGT. The trim removed 6 bases at V and 4 bases at J, leaving 8 bases unmatched. The CDR3 length is 14 residues. The CDR3, as DNA: TGTGCCAGCAGCGATCAGGGGGAGAGCACTGAAGCTTTCTTT. This codes for CASSDQGESTEAFF.

This rearrangement joins TRBV12-3 or TRBV12-4 to TRBJ2-3; TRBD1 matches at 8 bases. V lost 7 bases and J lost 2; bases outside the gene matches: 17. The length of the CDR3 is 18 residues. This chain's CDR3 is CASITGTGGSDPTDTQYF. In nucleotides, the CDR3 is TGTGCCAGCATTACCGGGACAGGAGGGTCGGATCCCACAGATACGCAGTATTTT.

This clonotype was observed at least ten times. J is TRBJ2-3 and V is TRBV5-1, with D perhaps TRBD2 (5 bases). CDR1 SGHRS and CDR2 YFSETQ come from the germline V gene. Trimming shortened V by 4 bases and J by 5 bases, and 17 bases separated the two germline ends. This CDR3 spans 15 amino acids. CDR3 DNA sequence: TGCGCCAGCAGCCGTGAGGGCTTTGGCGGAGATACGCAGTATTTT. Its translation is CASSREGFGGDTQYF.

The table lists this clonotype with a few counts. The rearrangement links TRBV28 to TRBJ2-1; D may be TRBD2 (5 bases). The germline V gene encodes CDR1 MDHEN and CDR2 SYDVKM. V was pared by 3 bases and J by 10 bases, with 19 bases between. This CDR3 contains 15 residues. The CDR3 region has the DNA TGTGCCAGCAGTTTTCCGCGGGCACTCGGTCGGGAGCAGTTCTTC. It specifies CASSFPRALGREQFF.

This clonotype was counted a few times. The chain links TRBV2 to TRBJ1-1; D gene ambiguous. The V end lost 3 bases, the J end lost 2 bases, and 13 bases lay between the germline ends. CDR1 and CDR2 from the germline V gene are SNHLY and FYNNEI. This CDR3 spans 15 amino acids. Here the CDR3 reads CASSEMRMSNTEAFF. The CDR3 DNA follows: TGTGCCAGCAGTGAGATGAGAATGTCCAACACTGAAGCTTTCTTT.

This clonotype was detected ten times or more. This chain uses TRBV15 with TRBJ1-5; no reliable D call. V was pared by 3 bases and J by 0 bases, with 15 bases between. This CDR3 region has 17 residues. CDR1 is LNHNV and CDR2 is YYDKDF in the germline V gene (reference sequence). The CDR3 spells CATSSETSPPSNQPQHF. The CDR3 bases are TGTGCCACCAGCAGCGAAACATCTCCCCCTAGCAATCAGCCCCAGCATTTT.

This clonotype was seen a few times. J is TRBJ2-1 and V is TRBV11-2, with D tentatively TRBD1 (6 bases). This CDR3 region has 16 residues. Germline CDR1 and CDR2: SGHAT and FQNNGV. V gave up 1 base and J gave up 3 bases, with 13 bases separating them. CDR3 sequence: CASSLAENRVYNEQFF. In DNA, the CDR3 is TGTGCCAGCAGCTTAGCCGAAAACAGGGTCTACAATGAGCAGTTCTTC.